The rows below give T cell receptor beta chains drawn from one sample of a study of T cell responses to AZD1222 COVID-19 vaccine. The method was immunoSEQ multiplex PCR; TCRdb's version includes in-frame clones alone and lacks a portion of them. The data show about 150,000 clones, with approximately 88% seen just once and roughly 3.5% held by the top ten. This sample comprised peripheral blood, obtained on day 0 of MenACWY control vaccination. These receptors were obtained from an adult in good health. Each CDR3 is given with its conserved first and last residue. Only part of the rows carry a size: once, few, many, or a class if the clone is expanded.

clone_size: .; cdr3_length: 13; v_call: TRBV18; cdr3_aa: CASSKGRDEKLFF
clone_size: .; cdr3_length: 14; v_call: TRBV7-9; cdr3_aa: CASSLRQAFYEQYF
clone_size: .; cdr3_length: 17; v_call: TRBV11-2; cdr3_aa: CASSLVSAGPRIGTQYF
clone_size: .; cdr3_length: 16; v_call: TRBV24-1; cdr3_aa: CATSEGKKGANQPQHF
clone_size: .; cdr3_length: 12; v_call: TRBV28; cdr3_aa: CASRNPDKPQHF
clone_size: few; cdr3_length: 15; v_call: TRBV6-1; cdr3_aa: CASSELAGLLYEQYF
clone_size: once; cdr3_length: 14; v_call: TRBV18; cdr3_aa: CASSPPGGRIGYTF
clone_size: .; cdr3_length: 17; v_call: TRBV9; cdr3_aa: CASSASGTGGFTGELFF
clone_size: .; cdr3_length: 17; v_call: TRBV24-1; cdr3_aa: CATSDPRQGTGANVLTF
clone_size: .; cdr3_length: 14; v_call: TRBV30; cdr3_aa: CAREYDRTGNEQFF
clone_size: .; cdr3_length: 13; v_call: TRBV4-2; cdr3_aa: CASSEYRGNEQFF
clone_size: .; cdr3_length: 16; v_call: TRBV28; cdr3_aa: CASVPPTGGWGTEAFF
clone_size: .; cdr3_length: 13; v_call: TRBV5-4; cdr3_aa: CASSLSRGETQYF
clone_size: .; cdr3_length: 14; v_call: TRBV7-8; cdr3_aa: CASSPRDRAVGYTF
clone_size: .; cdr3_length: 18; v_call: TRBV11-3; cdr3_aa: CASSLDLAGGRSYNEQFF
clone_size: .; cdr3_length: 15; v_call: TRBV5-1; cdr3_aa: CASSEGTGNNSPLHF
clone_size: .; cdr3_length: 16; v_call: TRBV3-1/TRBV3-2; cdr3_aa: CASSRIRGDALLGYTF